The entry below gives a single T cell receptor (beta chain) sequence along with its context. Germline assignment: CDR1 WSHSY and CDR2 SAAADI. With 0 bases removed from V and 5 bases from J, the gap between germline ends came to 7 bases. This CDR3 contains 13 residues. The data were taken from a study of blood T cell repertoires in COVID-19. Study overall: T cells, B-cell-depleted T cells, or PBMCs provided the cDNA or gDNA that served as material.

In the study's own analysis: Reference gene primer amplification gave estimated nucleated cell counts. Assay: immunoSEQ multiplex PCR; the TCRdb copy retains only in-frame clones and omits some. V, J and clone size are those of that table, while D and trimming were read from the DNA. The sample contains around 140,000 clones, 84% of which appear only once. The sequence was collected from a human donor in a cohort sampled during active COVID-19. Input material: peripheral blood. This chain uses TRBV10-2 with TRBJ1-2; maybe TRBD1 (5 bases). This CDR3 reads CASSESQGYGYTF. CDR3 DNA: TGCGCCAGCAGTGAGTCCCAGGGTTATGGCTACACCTTC.